This passage covers 20 T cell receptor beta chains from one sample sequenced in a study of human T cells and chemical hapten exposure. Regarding time point: pre-sensitization, week 0. Regarding treatment: therapeutic diphenylcyclopropenone sensitization with weekly scalp DPC. TCRdb used MiXCR to reprocess the RACE reads, holding one entry per CDR3 protein. Seen here are 80,000 to 100,000 distinct CDR3 sequences, 10% to 11% observed once, and the top ten hold around 3.3%. Specimen: whole blood, collected in connection with sensitization to the hapten diphenylcyclopropenone (DPC). These receptors all come from a woman in her sixties or seventies with alopecia areata. Some clones in this sample may be carry-over from other donors' samples.

The CDR3 region has the DNA TGTGCCAGCTGTAGGAGGGGTCCTCGGGGTGTCGGCACAGATACGCAGTATTTT. Translation gives CASCRRGPRGVGTDTQYF. V gene TRBV6-2 or TRBV6-3 combines with J gene TRBJ2-3; D may be TRBD2 (6 bases). Deletions cut 8 bases from V and 1 base from J, with 25 bases between. The V gene's germline CDR1 is MNHEY and CDR2 SVGEGT. The CDR3 has 18 residues.

This clonotype appeared many times. The chain recombines TRBV20-1 with TRBJ1-3; D is ambiguous. V shed 3 bases and J shed 4 bases, with 13 bases lying between them. CDR1 and CDR2 (germline): DFQATT, SNEGSKA (reference sequence). The CDR3 consists of 14 residues. The CDR3, as DNA: TGCAGTGCTAGGGACCGCGAGGGCGGAAACACCATATATTTT. It specifies CSARDREGGNTIYF.

CDR3 in DNA: TGTGCAAGTCGCTCCCGGAGGGGGACACGGCCCCTAAGGCTGTTTTTT. It specifies CASRSRRGTRPLRLFF. The chain is built from TRBV12-2 and TRBJ1-4; the table's D call TRBD1 went unverified against the DNA. TRBV12-2 is labeled a pseudogene. The length of the CDR3 is 16 residues.

This clonotype was observed at least ten times. The genes are TRBV6-5 and TRBJ2-2; D is unresolved. CDR3 length: 14 residues. CDR1 is MNHEY, CDR2 SVGAGI, per germline. V was shortened by 5 bases and J by 1 base, with 8 bases between the two germline ends. CDR3 sequence reads: CASSHVLNTGELFF. The CDR3 coding sequence is TGTGCCAGCAGTCACGTGCTGAACACCGGGGAGCTGTTTTTT.

There are a few counts of this clonotype. V gene TRBV20-1 combines with J gene TRBJ2-7, with D possibly being TRBD2 (8 bases). Trimming removed 3 bases from V and 5 bases from J, with 20 bases in between. The germline gives CDR1 DFQATT, CDR2 SNEGSKA (reference sequence). The CDR3 length is 15 residues. The CDR3 DNA sequence: TGCAGTGCTAGTAGCGGGGAGGGACAGCGGGACGAGCAGTACTTC. Its protein product is CSASSGEGQRDEQYF.

This clonotype was counted only a few times. The chain recombines TRBV20-1 with TRBJ2-6; D not certain. Trimming removed 3 bases from V and 3 bases from J, with 3 bases in between. CDR3 length: 12 amino acids. Per the germline V gene, CDR1 is DFQATT and CDR2 is SNEGSKA (reference sequence). The CDR3 nucleotides read TGCAGTGCTAGCGGTGGGGCCAACGTCCTGACTTTC. It specifies CSASGGANVLTF.

This clonotype showed up just a few times. This chain connects TRBV11-2 to TRBJ1-2; a possible D gene is TRBD1 (6 bases). The germline V gene has CDR1 SGHAT and CDR2 FQNNGV. Trimming took off 0 bases at V and 6 bases at J, with 17 bases between the two ends. This CDR3 spans 16 amino acids. The CDR3 nucleotides are TGTGCCAGCAGCTTAGATAGGGCCACAGGGAGAGATGGCTACACCTTC. It codes for CASSLDRATGRDGYTF.

This clonotype has a handful of counts. J is TRBJ1-6 and V is TRBV5-1; 7 nucleotides agree with TRBD1. V was pared by 0 bases and J by 8 bases, with 5 bases of the junction left unmatched. The CDR3 is 15 amino acids. CDR1 is SGHRS, CDR2 YFSETQ, per germline. The CDR3 here is CASSLGGQTHSPLHF. The CDR3 coding sequence is TGCGCCAGCAGCTTGGGGGGACAGACTCATTCACCCCTCCACTTT.

This clonotype has just a few counts. The V call is TRBV20-1, the J call TRBJ2-7, with 7 positions matching TRBD1. The CDR3 is 14 amino acids. CDR1 DFQATT and CDR2 SNEGSKA come from the germline V gene (reference sequence). V gave up 6 bases and J gave up 4 bases; unmatched junction bases: 12. CDR3 sequence reads: CSANHAAGGYEQYF. The CDR3 nucleotides read TGCAGTGCCAACCACGCGGCAGGGGGATACGAGCAGTACTTC.

This clonotype was counted at least ten times. V usage is TRBV7-9 and J usage is TRBJ1-6, with D possibly TRBD1 on 5 matching bases. The CDR3 contains 12 residues. Trimming pared 5 bases from V and 7 bases from J, leaving 6 bases between. Per the germline V gene, CDR1 is SEHNR and CDR2 is FQNEAQ (reference sequence). The CDR3 spells CASSNRNSPLHF. The DNA for the CDR3 is TGTGCCAGCAGCAACAGGAATTCACCCCTCCACTTT.

This clonotype has a count of ten or more. The rearrangement uses TRBV6-1 and TRBJ1-1, with D uncertain. V shed 8 bases and J shed 4 bases, with 14 bases lying between them. The CDR3 length is 13 residues. Germline V lookup: CDR1 MNHNS, CDR2 SASEGT. CDR3: CASLGPGGTEAFF. The DNA for the CDR3 is TGTGCCAGCTTGGGTCCCGGAGGCACTGAAGCTTTCTTT.

This clonotype came up many times. The rearrangement joins TRBV3-1 to TRBJ2-5; TRBD2 aligns across 8 bases. The ends lost 1 base at V and 4 bases at J; junction bases unmatched: 2. CDR3 length: 14 amino acids. CDR1 and CDR2 from the germline V gene are LGHDT and YNNKEL (reference sequence). In DNA form, the CDR3 reads TGTGCCAGCAGCCAAGGCAGCGGGGGAGAGACCCAGTACTTC. Its protein is CASSQGSGGETQYF.

The gene calls are TRBV20-1 and TRBJ1-2, with D possibly TRBD1 on 6 matching bases. V gave up 3 bases and J gave up 4 bases, with 15 bases separating them. Germline-derived CDR1 and CDR2 are DFQATT and SNEGSKA (reference sequence). The CDR3 sequence is 14 residues long. CDR3 protein: CSASARGLGYGYTF. The CDR3 nucleotides are TGCAGTGCTAGCGCCAGGGGTCTAGGCTATGGCTACACCTTC.

There are a few counts of this clonotype. The chain has TRBV6-1 and TRBJ2-2; 7 bases line up with TRBD2. The V gene end was trimmed by 6 bases and the J gene end by 2 bases; junction bases not matched to a gene: 6. Per the germline V gene, CDR1 is MNHNS and CDR2 is SASEGT. This CDR3 spans 15 amino acids. CDR3 nucleotide sequence: TGTGCCAGCAGGGAGCTAGCGGCTAACACCGGGGAGCTGTTTTTT. Residues: CASRELAANTGELFF.

The rearrangement joins TRBV20-1 to TRBJ2-1, with D possibly matching TRBD2 (6 bases). The CDR3 has 15 amino acids. Per germline, CDR1 DFQATT and CDR2 SNEGSKA (reference sequence). Trimming pared 6 bases from V and 7 bases from J, leaving 22 bases between. This CDR3 is CSARKTGLAWNEQFF. CDR3 bases: TGCAGTGCCAGAAAGACGGGGCTAGCGTGGAATGAGCAGTTCTTC.

The chain combines TRBV9 with TRBJ2-3, with no clear D. Germline-derived CDR1 and CDR2 are SGDLS and YYNGEE. V gave up 0 bases and J gave up 2 bases, with 13 bases separating them. The CDR3 extends over 16 amino acids. CDR3 region: CASSVGDWPLTDTQYF. As DNA, the CDR3 is TGTGCCAGCAGCGTAGGAGACTGGCCCCTCACAGATACGCAGTATTTT.

In this sample, this clonotype turned up many times. The chain combines TRBV14 with TRBJ1-2, with 7 bases matching TRBD1. This CDR3 is 14 amino acids long. V lost 0 bases to trimming and J lost 4 bases; unmatched junction nucleotides: 2. The V gene's germline CDR1 is SGHDN and CDR2 FVKESK. Here the CDR3 DNA reads TGTGCCAGCAGCCAAGACCCAGGGGGCTATGGCTACACCTTC. The encoded protein is CASSQDPGGYGYTF.

This clonotype came up many times. The chain is built from TRBV9 and TRBJ1-3; D gene unclear. V was clipped by 2 bases and J by 3 bases, with 9 bases between them. Germline assignment: CDR1 SGDLS and CDR2 YYNGEE. The CDR3 runs 14 residues. The CDR3 region has the DNA TGTGCCAGCAGCGTTTTTACCGGTGGAAACACCATATATTTT. Encoded protein: CASSVFTGGNTIYF.

This clonotype came up many times. The chain carries TRBV19 and TRBJ2-3, with a weak D call TRBD1 (5 bases). The V end was cut by 7 bases, the J end by 2 bases, with 13 bases between. The CDR3 runs to 14 residues. CDR1 is LNHDA, CDR2 SQIVND, per germline (reference sequence). The CDR3 here is CASKPKGDTDTQYF. CDR3 coding DNA: TGTGCCAGTAAGCCCAAAGGGGACACAGATACGCAGTATTTT.

The table lists this clonotype with a few counts. The V gene is TRBV19, the J gene TRBJ2-7; 8 bases are a match to TRBD1. Germline CDR1 reads LNHDA; CDR2 reads SQIVND (reference sequence). This CDR3 spans 18 amino acids. The ends lost 0 bases at V and 1 base at J; junction bases unmatched: 11. In DNA form, the CDR3 reads TGTGCCAGTAGTATAGAGGGGAGTGGGGACAGGCGATCCTACGAGCAGTACTTC. Translation gives CASSIEGSGDRRSYEQYF.